This T cell receptor (beta chain) came from a study of shared clonotypes between healthy human individuals. V was cut by 7 bases and J by 1 base, with 11 bases left in between. Germline V gives CDR1 LNHDA, CDR2 SQIVND (reference sequence). The CDR3 covers 14 residues. Terminally differentiated effector memory CD45RA+ cells were excluded from the naive CD8 cells, which were CD45RO-negative and positively selected for CCR7. The donors were adults (healthy and HIV-negative) with no recent acute infections or vaccinations. Caucasian adults residing in Nashville, Tennessee made up all the donors. Study-level results: Estimated richness was generally greater in naive than memory subsets.

Using immunoSEQ multiplex PCR, the repertoire was profiled, and TCRdb retains in-frame clones only, with some absent. The data contain fewer than 800,000 clones, 90% to 95% of them seen just once; the ten biggest clones take up roughly 24%. To note about this clone: Its antigen remains unknown.

The rearrangement links TRBV19 to TRBJ1-5; the D is unclear. Input material: naive CD8+ T cells sorted from blood. The TCR sequence derives from a man aged 25 to 40 in good health. CDR3 DNA: TGTGCCAGTACTGACTTTGTGAGCAATCAGCCCCAGCATTTT. Translated, it gives CASTDFVSNQPQHF.